This passage covers 8 T cell receptor beta chains from one sample sequenced in a study of regulatory T cells in long-lasting Graves disease. Combining iRepertoire HTBI primers with Arm-PCR of CDR3 regions, the authors built TCR beta libraries. TCRdb used MiXCR to reprocess the multiplex PCR reads, holding one entry per CDR3 protein. The sample has around 400,000 distinct CDR3 sequences, over 14% seen once. The time point is: newly diagnosed GD, antithyroid drugs for less than 3 months. Scientists built the TCR library using RNA that was extracted from PBMCs. These data also featured in a second study, about T cells in Graves' hyperthyroidism and ophthalmopathy.

The sample in question was peripheral blood mononuclear cells (PBMCs), obtained at new diagnosis, from a patient treated with antithyroid drugs. The receptors originated from a woman aged 35 to 49 with Graves disease.

The rearrangement uses TRBV6-2 or TRBV6-3 and TRBJ2-2; D possibly corresponds to TRBD2 (6 bases). The CDR3 is 15 amino acids. The germline gives CDR1 MNHEY, CDR2 SVGEGT. V dropped 4 bases and J dropped 7 bases, with 16 bases sitting between them. The CDR3 DNA sequence: TGTGCCAGCAGTTTGGGGGGTATCGCGGGCGGGGAGCTGTTTTTT. It specifies CASSLGGIAGGELFF.

This clonotype was detected ten times or more. The chain recombines TRBV27 with TRBJ1-2; possibly TRBD1 for D (5 bases). The CDR3 runs to 16 residues. V was cut by 3 bases and J by 0 bases, with 14 bases left in between. Germline CDR1 is MNHEY and CDR2 is SMNVEV (reference sequence). Here the CDR3 DNA reads TGTGCCAGCAGTTTTAGAGGGGCTTACTCTAACTATGGCTACACCTTC. Its translation is CASSFRGAYSNYGYTF.

The table lists this clonotype with many counts. The chain employs TRBV3-1 and TRBJ2-3; unclear D gene. This CDR3 is 12 amino acids long. Germline V gene lookup returns CDR1 LGHDT and CDR2 YNNKEL (reference sequence). Trimming pared 2 bases from V and 2 bases from J, leaving 2 bases between. The CDR3 region has the DNA TGTGCCAGCAGCCAAACCACAGATACGCAGTATTTT. This sequence encodes CASSQTTDTQYF.

The rearrangement uses TRBV3-1 and TRBJ2-3; D gene uncertain. Germline loops: CDR1 LGHDT, CDR2 YNNKEL (reference sequence). The CDR3 loop spans 15 amino acids. V was pared by 0 bases and J by 1 base, with 8 bases between. CDR3 nucleotides: TGTGCCAGCAGCCAAGACGGCGTAGGCACAGATACGCAGTATTTT. Translating it yields CASSQDGVGTDTQYF.

This clonotype appeared many times. This rearrangement joins TRBV30 to TRBJ2-1, with 8 bases fitting TRBD2. Germline V gene lookup returns CDR1 GTSNPN and CDR2 SVGIG (reference sequence). CDR3 length equals 13 residues. With 3 bases clipped from V and 5 bases from J, the junction kept 3 bases outside the gene matches. The CDR3 nucleotides are TGTGCCTGGAGGTCGACTAGCGACAATGAGCAGTTCTTC. It translates to CAWRSTSDNEQFF.

The sample holds many counts of this clonotype. The J gene is TRBJ2-2, the V gene TRBV12-3 or TRBV12-4; 8 nucleotides line up with TRBD2. V lost 5 bases and J lost 1; bases outside the gene matches: 9. There are 17 residues in the CDR3. DNA for the CDR3: TGTGCCAGCAGTAGTTCGCCGGGACTAGGGAACACCGGGGAGCTGTTTTTT. This translates into CASSSSPGLGNTGELFF.

In this sample, this clonotype turned up many times. The chain has TRBV11-2 and TRBJ2-5; unclear D gene. This CDR3 contains 12 residues. The germline V gene has CDR1 SGHAT and CDR2 FQNNGV. V lost 5 bases, J lost 5 bases, and 9 bases lay in between. The CDR3: CASSPMGETQYF. The CDR3 bases are TGTGCCAGCAGCCCCATGGGGGAGACCCAGTACTTC.

Ten or more counts support this clonotype. This sequence joins TRBV9 and TRBJ2-1; 12 positions match TRBD1. V shed 4 bases and J 6 bases; nucleotides not matched to a gene: 20. CDR1 SGDLS and CDR2 YYNGEE come from the germline V gene. The CDR3 has 20 residues. The CDR3 nucleotides are TGTGCCAGCAGCCCCTCAGGGACAGGGGGCTTGAGCGGGAGGACCAATGAGCAGTTCTTC. The encoded protein is CASSPSGTGGLSGRTNEQFF.